This T cell receptor beta chain came from a study of cytomegalovirus exposure and HLA in healthy donors. Whole-study results and caveats: Later on, an analysis found that several of the most significant clusters appeared to be linked to common viral pathogens, which included parvovirus B19. Among the CMV-associated chains, a few were confirmed in vitro as specific for CMV antigens.

The PCR was carried out with 60 Vbeta primers and 13 Jbeta primers. The repertoire was sequenced with immunoSEQ multiplex PCR; TCRdb's copy has only in-frame clones and lacks some. The data contain 110,000 to 150,000 clones, 65% to 85% of them singletons. In the case of this clone: Antigen specificity is unknown.

The sample comprised PBMCs. This clonotype originated in a man younger than 40 in good health and CMV-seronegative.

The CDR3 region has the DNA TGCGCCAGCAGCGAGAACCCCGGGACAGAGTACGAGCAGTACTTC. It yields the protein CASSENPGTEYEQYF. The gene calls are TRBV5-1 and TRBJ2-7; 7 bases map to TRBD1. After removal of 4 bases from V and 4 bases from J, the junction contained 11 bases not matched to a gene. This CDR3 is 15 amino acids long. CDR1 is SGHRS and CDR2 is YFSETQ in the germline V gene.